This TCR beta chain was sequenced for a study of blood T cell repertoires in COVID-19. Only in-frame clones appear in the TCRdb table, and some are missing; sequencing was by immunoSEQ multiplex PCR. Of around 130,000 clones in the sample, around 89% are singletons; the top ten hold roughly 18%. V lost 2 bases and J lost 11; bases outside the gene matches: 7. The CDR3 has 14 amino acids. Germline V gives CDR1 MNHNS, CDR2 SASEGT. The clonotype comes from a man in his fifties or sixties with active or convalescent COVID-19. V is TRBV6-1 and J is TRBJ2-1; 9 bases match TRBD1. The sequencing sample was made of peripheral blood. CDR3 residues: CASSELRDRAQQFF. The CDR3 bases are TGTGCCAGCAGTGAATTGCGGGACAGGGCCCAGCAGTTCTTC.